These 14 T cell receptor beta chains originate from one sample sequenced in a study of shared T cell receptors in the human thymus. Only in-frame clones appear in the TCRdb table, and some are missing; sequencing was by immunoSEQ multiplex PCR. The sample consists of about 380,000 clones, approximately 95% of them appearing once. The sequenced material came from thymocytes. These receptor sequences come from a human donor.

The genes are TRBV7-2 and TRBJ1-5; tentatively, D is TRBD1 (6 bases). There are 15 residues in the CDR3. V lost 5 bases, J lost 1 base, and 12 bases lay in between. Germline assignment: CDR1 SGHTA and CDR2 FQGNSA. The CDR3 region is CASSATQGSNQPQHF. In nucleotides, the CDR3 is TGTGCCAGCAGCGCGACGCAGGGGAGCAATCAGCCCCAGCATTTT.

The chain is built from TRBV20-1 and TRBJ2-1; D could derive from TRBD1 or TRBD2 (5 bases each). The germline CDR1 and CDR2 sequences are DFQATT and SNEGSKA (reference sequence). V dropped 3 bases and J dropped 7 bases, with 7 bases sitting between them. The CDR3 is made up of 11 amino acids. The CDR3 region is CSASEGNEQFF. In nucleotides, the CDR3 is TGCAGTGCTAGTGAGGGGAATGAGCAGTTCTTC.

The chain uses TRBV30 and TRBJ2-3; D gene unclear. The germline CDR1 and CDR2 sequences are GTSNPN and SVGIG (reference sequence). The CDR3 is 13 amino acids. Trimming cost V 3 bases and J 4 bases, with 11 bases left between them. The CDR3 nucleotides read TGTGCCTGGAGAATAGGCTGGGCAGATACGCAGTATTTT. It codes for CAWRIGWADTQYF.

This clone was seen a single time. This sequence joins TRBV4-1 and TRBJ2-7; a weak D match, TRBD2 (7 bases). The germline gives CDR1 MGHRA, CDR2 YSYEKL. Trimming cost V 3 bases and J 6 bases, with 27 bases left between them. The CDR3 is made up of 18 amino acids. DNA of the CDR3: TGCGCCAGCAGCCAGACGCGGTTTGGGGGGGGCCGTGCTGGCGAGCAGTACTTC. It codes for CASSQTRFGGGRAGEQYF.

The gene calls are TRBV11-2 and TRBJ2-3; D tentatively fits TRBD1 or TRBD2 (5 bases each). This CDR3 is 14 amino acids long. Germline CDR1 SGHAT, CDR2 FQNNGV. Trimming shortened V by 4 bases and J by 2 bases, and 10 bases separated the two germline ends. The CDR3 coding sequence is TGTGCCAGCAGCTCCCGGGGCTTCACAGATACGCAGTATTTT. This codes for CASSSRGFTDTQYF.

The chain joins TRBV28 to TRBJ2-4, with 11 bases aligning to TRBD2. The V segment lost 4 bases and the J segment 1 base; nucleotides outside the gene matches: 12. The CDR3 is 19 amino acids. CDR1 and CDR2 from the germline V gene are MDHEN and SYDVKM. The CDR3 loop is CASSSLTSGSSLAKNIQYF. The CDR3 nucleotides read TGTGCCAGCAGTTCCCTTACTAGCGGGAGTTCCCTTGCCAAAAACATTCAGTACTTC.

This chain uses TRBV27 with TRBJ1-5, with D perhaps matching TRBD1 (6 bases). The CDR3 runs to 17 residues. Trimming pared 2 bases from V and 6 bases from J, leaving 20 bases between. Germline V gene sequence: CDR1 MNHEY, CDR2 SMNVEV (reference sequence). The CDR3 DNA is TGTGCCAGCAGTTTAGGCGGGGGGCGAGGCTTTTTTCAGCCCCAGCATTTT. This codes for CASSLGGGRGFFQPQHF.

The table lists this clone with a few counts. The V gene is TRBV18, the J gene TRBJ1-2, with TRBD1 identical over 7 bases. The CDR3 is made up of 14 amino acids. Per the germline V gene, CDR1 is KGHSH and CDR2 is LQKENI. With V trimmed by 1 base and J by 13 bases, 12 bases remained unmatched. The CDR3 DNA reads TGTGCCAGCTCACCACGAGGACAGGCGACGGGACCCACCTTC. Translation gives CASSPRGQATGPTF.

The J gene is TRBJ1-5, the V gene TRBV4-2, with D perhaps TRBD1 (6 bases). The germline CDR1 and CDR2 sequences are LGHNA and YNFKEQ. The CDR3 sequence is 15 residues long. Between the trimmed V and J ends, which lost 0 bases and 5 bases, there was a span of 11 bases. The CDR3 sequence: CASSQDYRGHQPQHF. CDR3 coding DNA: TGTGCCAGCAGCCAAGATTACCGGGGGCATCAGCCCCAGCATTTT.

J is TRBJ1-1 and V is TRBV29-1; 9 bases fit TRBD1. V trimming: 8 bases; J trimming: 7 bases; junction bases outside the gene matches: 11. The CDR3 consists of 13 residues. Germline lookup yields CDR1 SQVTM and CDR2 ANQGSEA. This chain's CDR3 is CSLRTGAEDEAFF. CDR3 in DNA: TGCAGCCTACGGACAGGGGCAGAGGATGAAGCTTTCTTT.

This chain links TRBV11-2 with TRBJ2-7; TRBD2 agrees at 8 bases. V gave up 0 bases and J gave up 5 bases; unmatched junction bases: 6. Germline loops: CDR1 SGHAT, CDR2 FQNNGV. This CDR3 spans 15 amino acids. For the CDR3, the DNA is TGTGCCAGCAGCTTAGATGGCGGGAGGATCGACGAGCAGTACTTC. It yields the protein CASSLDGGRIDEQYF.

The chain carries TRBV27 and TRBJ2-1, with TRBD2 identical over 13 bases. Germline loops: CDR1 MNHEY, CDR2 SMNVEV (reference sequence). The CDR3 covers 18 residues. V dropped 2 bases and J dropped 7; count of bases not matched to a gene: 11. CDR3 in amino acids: CASSLDRAGLAGVNEQFF. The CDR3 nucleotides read TGTGCCAGCAGTTTAGATAGGGCCGGACTAGCGGGAGTTAATGAGCAGTTCTTC.

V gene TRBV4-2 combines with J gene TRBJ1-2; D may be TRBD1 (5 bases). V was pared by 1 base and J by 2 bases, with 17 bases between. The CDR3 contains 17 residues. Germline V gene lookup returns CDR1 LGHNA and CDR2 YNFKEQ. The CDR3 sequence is CASSQVYLPGQNYGYTF. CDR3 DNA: TGTGCCAGCAGCCAAGTCTACTTACCAGGGCAAAACTATGGCTACACCTTC.

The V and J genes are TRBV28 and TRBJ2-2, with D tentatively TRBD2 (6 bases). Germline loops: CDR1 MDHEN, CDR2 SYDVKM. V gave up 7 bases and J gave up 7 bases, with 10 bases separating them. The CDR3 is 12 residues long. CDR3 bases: TGTGCCAGCATTATGGGAGGCGGGGAGCTGTTTTTT. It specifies CASIMGGGELFF.